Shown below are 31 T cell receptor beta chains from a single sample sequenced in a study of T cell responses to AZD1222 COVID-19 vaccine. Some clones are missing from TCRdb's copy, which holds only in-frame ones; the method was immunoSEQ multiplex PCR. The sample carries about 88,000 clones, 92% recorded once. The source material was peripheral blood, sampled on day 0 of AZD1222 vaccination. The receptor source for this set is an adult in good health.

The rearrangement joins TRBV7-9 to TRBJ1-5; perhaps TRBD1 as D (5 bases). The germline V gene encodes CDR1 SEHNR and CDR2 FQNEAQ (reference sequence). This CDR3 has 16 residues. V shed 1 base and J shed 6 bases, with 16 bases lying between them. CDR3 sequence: CASSLDSQGVGQPQHF. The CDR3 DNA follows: TGTGCCAGCAGCTTAGATTCGCAGGGCGTGGGTCAGCCCCAGCATTTT.

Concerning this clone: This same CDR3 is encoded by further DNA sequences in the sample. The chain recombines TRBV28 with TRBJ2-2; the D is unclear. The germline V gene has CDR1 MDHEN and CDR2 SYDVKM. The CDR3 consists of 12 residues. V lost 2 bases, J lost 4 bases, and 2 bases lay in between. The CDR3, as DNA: TGTGCCAGCAGTTTAATCACCGGGGAGCTGTTTTTT. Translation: CASSLITGELFF. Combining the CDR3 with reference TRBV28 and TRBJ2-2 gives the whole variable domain DVKVTQSSRYLVKRTGEKVFLECVQDMDHENMFWYRQDPGLGLRLIYFSYDVKMKEKGDIPEGYSVSREKKERFSLILESASTNQTSMYLCASSLITGELFFGEGSRLTVL.

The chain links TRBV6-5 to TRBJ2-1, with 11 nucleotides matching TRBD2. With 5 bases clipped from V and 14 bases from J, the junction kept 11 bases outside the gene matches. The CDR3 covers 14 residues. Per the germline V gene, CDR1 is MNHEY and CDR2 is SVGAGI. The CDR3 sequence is CASSNIIASGRKFF. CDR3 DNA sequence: TGTGCCAGCAGTAATATCATCGCTAGCGGGAGGAAGTTCTTC.

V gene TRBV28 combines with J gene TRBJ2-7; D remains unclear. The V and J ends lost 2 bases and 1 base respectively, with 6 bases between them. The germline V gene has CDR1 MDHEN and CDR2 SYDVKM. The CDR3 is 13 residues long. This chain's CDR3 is CASSLIRSYEQYF. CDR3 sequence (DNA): TGTGCCAGCAGTTTAATTCGGTCCTACGAGCAGTACTTC.

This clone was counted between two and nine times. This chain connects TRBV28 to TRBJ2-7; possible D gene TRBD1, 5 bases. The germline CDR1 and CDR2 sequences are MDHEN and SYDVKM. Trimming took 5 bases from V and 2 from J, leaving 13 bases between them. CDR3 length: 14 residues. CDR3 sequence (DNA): TGTGCCAGCAGTCGAACAGGCCAGGCCTACGAGCAGTACTTC. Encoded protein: CASSRTGQAYEQYF.

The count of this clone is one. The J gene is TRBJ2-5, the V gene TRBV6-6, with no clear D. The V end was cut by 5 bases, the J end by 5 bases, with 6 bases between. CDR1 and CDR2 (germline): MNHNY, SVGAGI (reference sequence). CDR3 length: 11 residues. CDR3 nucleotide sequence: TGTGCCAGCAGTCCCCAGGAGACCCAGTACTTC. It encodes CASSPQETQYF.

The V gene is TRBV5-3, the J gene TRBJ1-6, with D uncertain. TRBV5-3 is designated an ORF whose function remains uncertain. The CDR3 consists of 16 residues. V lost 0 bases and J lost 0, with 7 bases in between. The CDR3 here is CARSLARSSYNSPLHF. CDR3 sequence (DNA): TGTGCCAGAAGCTTGGCCAGGAGCTCCTATAATTCACCCCTCCACTTT.

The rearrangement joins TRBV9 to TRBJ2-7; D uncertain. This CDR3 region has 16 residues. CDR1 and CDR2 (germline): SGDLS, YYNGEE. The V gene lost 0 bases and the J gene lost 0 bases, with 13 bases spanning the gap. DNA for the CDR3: TGTGCCAGCAGCGTAGAATCTTTGGCCGACTCCTACGAGCAGTACTTC. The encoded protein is CASSVESLADSYEQYF.

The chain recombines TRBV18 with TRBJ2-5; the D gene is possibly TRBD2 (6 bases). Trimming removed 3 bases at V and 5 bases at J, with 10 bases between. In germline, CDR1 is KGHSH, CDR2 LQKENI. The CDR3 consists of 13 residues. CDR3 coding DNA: TGTGCCAGCTCACCGGAGGGAGTCGAGACCCAGTACTTC. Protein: CASSPEGVETQYF.

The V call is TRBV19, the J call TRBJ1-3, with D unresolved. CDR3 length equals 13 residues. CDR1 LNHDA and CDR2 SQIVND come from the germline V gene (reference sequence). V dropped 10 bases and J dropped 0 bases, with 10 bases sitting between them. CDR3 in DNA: TGTGCCACCGCCCGAGCCTCTGGAAACACCATATATTTT. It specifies CATARASGNTIYF.

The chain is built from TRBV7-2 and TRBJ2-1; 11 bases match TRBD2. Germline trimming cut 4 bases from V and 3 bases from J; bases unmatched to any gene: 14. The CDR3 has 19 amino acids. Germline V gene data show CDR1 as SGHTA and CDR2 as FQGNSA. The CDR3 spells CASSSPGTSGDILYNEQFF. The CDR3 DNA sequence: TGTGCCAGCAGCTCCCCCGGGACTAGCGGAGACATACTCTACAATGAGCAGTTCTTC.

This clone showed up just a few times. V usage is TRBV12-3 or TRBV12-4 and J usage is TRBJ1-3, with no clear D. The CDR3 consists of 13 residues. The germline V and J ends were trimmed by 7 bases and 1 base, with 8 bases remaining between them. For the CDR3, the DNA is TGTGCCAGCAATTCGGGTTCTGGAAACACCATATATTTT. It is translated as CASNSGSGNTIYF.

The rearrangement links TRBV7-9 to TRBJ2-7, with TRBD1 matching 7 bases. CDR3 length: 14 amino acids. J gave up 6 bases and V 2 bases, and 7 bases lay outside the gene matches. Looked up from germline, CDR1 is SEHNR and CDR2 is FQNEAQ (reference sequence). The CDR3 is CASSLRDRASEQYF. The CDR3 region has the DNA TGTGCCAGCAGCTTACGAGACAGGGCCTCCGAGCAGTACTTC.

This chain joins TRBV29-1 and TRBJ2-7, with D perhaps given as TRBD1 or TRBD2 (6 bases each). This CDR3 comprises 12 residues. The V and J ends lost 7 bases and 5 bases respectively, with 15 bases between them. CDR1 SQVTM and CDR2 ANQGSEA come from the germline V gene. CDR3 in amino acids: CSADWGADEQYF. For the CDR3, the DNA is TGCAGCGCAGACTGGGGGGCGGACGAGCAGTACTTC.

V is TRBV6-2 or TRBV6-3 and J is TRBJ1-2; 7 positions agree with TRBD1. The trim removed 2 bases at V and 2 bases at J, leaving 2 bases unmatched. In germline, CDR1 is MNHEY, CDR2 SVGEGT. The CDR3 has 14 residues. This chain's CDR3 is CASSYDRANYGYTF. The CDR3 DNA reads TGTGCCAGCAGTTACGACAGGGCAAACTATGGCTACACCTTC.

CDR3 region: CASSRRKSSYNEQFF. CDR3 DNA: TGTGCCAGCAGCCGGCGGAAAAGCTCCTACAATGAGCAGTTCTTC. This rearrangement joins TRBV3-1 (or the pseudogene TRBV3-2) to TRBJ2-1; D is undetermined. CDR1 is LGHDT, CDR2 YNNKEL, per germline (reference sequence). This CDR3 contains 15 residues. The V end was cut by 4 bases, the J end by 0 bases, with 10 bases between.

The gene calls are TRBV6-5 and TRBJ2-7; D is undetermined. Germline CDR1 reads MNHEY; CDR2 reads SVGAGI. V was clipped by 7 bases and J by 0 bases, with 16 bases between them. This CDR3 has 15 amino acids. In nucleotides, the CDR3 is TGTGCCAGCATCCGGGCCAAACTATTCTCCTACGAGCAGTACTTC. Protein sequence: CASIRAKLFSYEQYF.

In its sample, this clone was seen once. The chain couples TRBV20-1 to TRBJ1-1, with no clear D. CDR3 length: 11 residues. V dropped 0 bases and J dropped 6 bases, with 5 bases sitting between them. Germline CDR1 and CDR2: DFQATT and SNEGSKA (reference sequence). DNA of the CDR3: TGCAGTGCTAGAGATGGGGCTGAAGCTTTCTTT. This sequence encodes CSARDGAEAFF.

The DNA for the CDR3 is TGTGCCAGCAGCTTAGTGTGGGACAGGGAAAATTCACCCCTCCACTTT. It is translated as CASSLVWDRENSPLHF. J is TRBJ1-6 and V is TRBV7-8; 9 positions agree with TRBD1. CDR1 is SGHVS, CDR2 FQNEAQ, per germline. The CDR3 loop spans 16 amino acids. The junction had 5 bases not matched to a gene; V was cut back by 1 base and J by 7 bases. Together with reference TRBV7-8 and TRBJ1-6, the CDR3 gives the full variable domain: GAGVSQSPRYKVAKRGQDVALRCDPISGHVSLFWYQQALGQGPEFLTYFQNEAQLDKSGLPSDRFFAERPEGSVSTLKIQRTQQEDSAVYLCASSLVWDRENSPLHFGNGTRLTVT.

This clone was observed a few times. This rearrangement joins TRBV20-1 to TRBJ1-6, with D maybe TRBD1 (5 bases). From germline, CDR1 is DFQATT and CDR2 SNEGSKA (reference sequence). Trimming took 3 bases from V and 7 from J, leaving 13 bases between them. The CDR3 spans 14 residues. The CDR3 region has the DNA TGCAGTGCTAGTCGTCGGGGGAGGAATTCACCCCTCCACTTT. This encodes CSASRRGRNSPLHF.

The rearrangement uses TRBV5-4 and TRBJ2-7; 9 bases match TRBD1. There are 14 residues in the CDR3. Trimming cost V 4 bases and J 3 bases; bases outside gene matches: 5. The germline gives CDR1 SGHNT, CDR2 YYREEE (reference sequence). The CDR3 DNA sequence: TGTGCCAGCAGCACGGGACAGGGTGGCTACGAGCAGTACTTC. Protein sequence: CASSTGQGGYEQYF.

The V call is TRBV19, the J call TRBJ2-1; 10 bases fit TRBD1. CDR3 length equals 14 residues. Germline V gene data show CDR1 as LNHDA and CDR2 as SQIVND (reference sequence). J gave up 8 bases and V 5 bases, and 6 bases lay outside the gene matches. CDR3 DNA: TGTGCCAGTAGTCCGGGACAGGGGTTCTATGAGCAGTTCTTC. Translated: CASSPGQGFYEQFF.

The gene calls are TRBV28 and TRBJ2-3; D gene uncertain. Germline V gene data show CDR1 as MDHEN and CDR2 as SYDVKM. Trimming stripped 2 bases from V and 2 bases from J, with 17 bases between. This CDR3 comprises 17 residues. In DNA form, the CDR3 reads TGTGCCAGCAGTTTAGGCCCGAAAAACATTCCCACAGATACGCAGTATTTT. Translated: CASSLGPKNIPTDTQYF. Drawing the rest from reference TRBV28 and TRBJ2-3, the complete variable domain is DVKVTQSSRYLVKRTGEKVFLECVQDMDHENMFWYRQDPGLGLRLIYFSYDVKMKEKGDIPEGYSVSREKKERFSLILESASTNQTSMYLCASSLGPKNIPTDTQYFGPGTRLTVL.

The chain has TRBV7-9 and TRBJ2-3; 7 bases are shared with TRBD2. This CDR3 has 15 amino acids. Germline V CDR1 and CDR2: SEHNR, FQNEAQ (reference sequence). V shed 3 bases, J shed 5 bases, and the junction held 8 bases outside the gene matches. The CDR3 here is CASSLGLRGGDTQYF. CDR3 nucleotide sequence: TGTGCCAGCAGCTTGGGACTACGAGGTGGAGATACGCAGTATTTT.

The CDR3 loop is CASSLGVGTGSYEQYF. The CDR3 DNA follows: TGTGCCAGCAGCCTTGGGGTGGGGACAGGGTCCTACGAGCAGTACTTC. This sequence joins TRBV27 and TRBJ2-7; TRBD1 matches at 9 bases. The CDR3 is 16 residues long. Germline values: CDR1 MNHEY, CDR2 SMNVEV (reference sequence). Losses at the gene ends were 6 bases for V and 1 base for J; bases not matched to a gene: 10.

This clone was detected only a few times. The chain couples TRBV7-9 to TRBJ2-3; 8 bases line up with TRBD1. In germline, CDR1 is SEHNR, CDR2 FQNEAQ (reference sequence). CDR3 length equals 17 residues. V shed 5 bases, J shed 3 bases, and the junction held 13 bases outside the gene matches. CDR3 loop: CASSHTRDRRSTDTQYF. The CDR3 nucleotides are TGTGCCAGCAGCCACACGCGGGACAGGCGTTCGACAGATACGCAGTATTTT.

DNA for the CDR3: TGTGCCAGCAGTTTAGGGTTTGGCCCGTTCTTC. It codes for CASSLGFGPFF. The J gene is TRBJ2-1, the V gene TRBV28, with unresolved D. This CDR3 is 11 amino acids long. Deletions cut 2 bases from V and 15 bases from J, with 11 bases between. Per germline, CDR1 MDHEN and CDR2 SYDVKM.

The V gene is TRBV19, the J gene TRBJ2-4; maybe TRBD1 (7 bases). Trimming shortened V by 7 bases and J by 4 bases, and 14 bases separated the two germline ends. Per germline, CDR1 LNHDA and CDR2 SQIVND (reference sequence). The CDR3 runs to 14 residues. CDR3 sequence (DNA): TGTGCCAGTAACCCAGGGGGGAGTAAAAACATTCAGTACTTC. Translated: CASNPGGSKNIQYF.

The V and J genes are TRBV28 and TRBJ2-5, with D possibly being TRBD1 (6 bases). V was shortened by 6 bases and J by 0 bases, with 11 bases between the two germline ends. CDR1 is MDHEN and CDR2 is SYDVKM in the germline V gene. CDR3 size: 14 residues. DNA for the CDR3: TGTGCCAGCAGATTGTGGGACAACCAAGAGACCCAGTACTTC. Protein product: CASRLWDNQETQYF.

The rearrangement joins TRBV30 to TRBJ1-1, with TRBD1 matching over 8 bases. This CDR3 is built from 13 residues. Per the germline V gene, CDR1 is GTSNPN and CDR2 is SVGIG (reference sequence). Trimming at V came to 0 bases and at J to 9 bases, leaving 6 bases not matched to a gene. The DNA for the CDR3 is TGTGCCTGGAGTGTACTTCAGGGGGCCCAAGCTTTCTTT. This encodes CAWSVLQGAQAFF.

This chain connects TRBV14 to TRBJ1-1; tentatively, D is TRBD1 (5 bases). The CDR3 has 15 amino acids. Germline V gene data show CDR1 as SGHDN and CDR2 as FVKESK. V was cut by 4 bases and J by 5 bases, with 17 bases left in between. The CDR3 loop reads CASSPGGWGGTEAFF. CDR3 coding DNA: TGTGCCAGCAGCCCTGGGGGATGGGGGGGTACTGAAGCTTTCTTT.